The present T cell receptor beta chain was sequenced within a study of cytomegalovirus exposure and HLA in healthy donors. Background on the study: Previous work identified roughly 120 million unique TCR beta sequences from roughly 180 million T cells. Study-wide findings and caveats: Indistinguishable V segments such as TRBV6-2 and TRBV6-3 were excluded. A later analysis found that most CMV-associated TCR beta chains appeared HLA-restricted.

Comments on this clone: Its target is not known.

The PCR had 60 Vbeta and 13 Jbeta primers. Produced via immunoSEQ multiplex PCR; TCRdb's table is partial and in-frame only. The sample lists around 210,000 clones, approximately 80% seen once, with 1.5% to 2% in the top ten. This CDR3 has 14 amino acids. Germline V CDR1 and CDR2: SGHDN, FVKESK. V lost 4 bases and J 9 bases, leaving 16 bases between the germline ends. Sequenced sample: PBMCs. The chain is built from TRBV14 and TRBJ2-1; TRBD2 is a possible D gene (6 bases). The TCR comes from a middle-aged man in good health and CMV-seronegative. The CDR3: CASSLVERVGEQFF. In nucleotides, the CDR3 is TGTGCCAGCAGCCTCGTAGAGCGGGTTGGTGAGCAGTTCTTC.